Reported below is one T cell receptor beta chain. The data are from a study of cytomegalovirus exposure and HLA in healthy donors. CDR3 size: 14 residues. J gave up 3 bases and V 6 bases, and 6 bases lay outside the gene matches. Germline CDR1 reads MNHNS; CDR2 reads SASEGT. The study ran its PCR with 60 Vbeta and 13 Jbeta primers. Only in-frame clones appear in the TCRdb table, and some are missing; sequencing was by immunoSEQ multiplex PCR. Its table lists about 74,000 clones. The source of this sequence is a female donor in good health and CMV-seropositive. Sequencing was performed on PBMCs. V is TRBV6-1 and J is TRBJ2-7, with 9 nucleotides matching TRBD1. DNA of the CDR3: TGTGCCAGCAGGCAACCGGGACAGGGCTACGAGCAGTACTTC. It specifies CASRQPGQGYEQYF.